The 6 T cell receptor beta chains reported below all come from one sample, sequenced in a study of blood T cell repertoires in COVID-19. Here immunoSEQ multiplex PCR was the method, and the copy in TCRdb shows in-frame clones only, minus some. The sample shows some 300,000 clones, approximately 90% of them seen only once. Sequencing was performed on PBMCs or T cells enriched from blood (not recorded which). All receptors derive from a woman in her fifties or sixties in a cohort exposed to, infected with or recovered from COVID-19 (not recorded which).

This CDR3 is CASSEDWNEQYF. For the CDR3, the DNA is TGCGCCAGCAGTGAGGACTGGAACGAGCAGTACTTC. The chain employs TRBV10-2 and TRBJ2-7; D not certain. V dropped 2 bases and J dropped 5 bases, with 7 bases sitting between them. CDR1 is WSHSY, CDR2 SAAADI, per germline. This CDR3 is 12 amino acids long.

Written as DNA, the CDR3 is TGTGCCAGCAGCTTAGGTTCAGGGGTGACTGAAGCTTTCTTT. Encoded protein: CASSLGSGVTEAFF. This sequence joins TRBV7-8 and TRBJ1-1; D might be TRBD1 (6 bases). The length of the CDR3 is 14 residues. Germline V gives CDR1 SGHVS, CDR2 FQNEAQ. V lost 1 base to trimming and J lost 5 bases, with 11 bases between them.

This clone has a single count. The rearrangement joins TRBV24-1 to TRBJ2-1; 13 nucleotides agree with TRBD2. CDR3 length: 15 residues. Unmatched junction bases numbered 2, after V lost 0 bases and J lost 10 bases. The V gene's germline CDR1 is KGHDR and CDR2 SFDVKD. The CDR3 protein is CATSDLRTSGREQFF. As DNA, the CDR3 is TGTGCCACCAGTGATTTGAGGACTAGCGGGAGAGAGCAGTTCTTC.

The chain joins TRBV30 to TRBJ2-1; 10 bases are shared with TRBD2. The CDR3 runs 14 residues. With V trimmed by 4 bases and J by 9 bases, 9 bases remained unmatched. Germline V gene data show CDR1 as GTSNPN and CDR2 as SVGIG (reference sequence). CDR3 sequence (DNA): TGTGCCTGGACAGCTAGCGGGAGAGTGGTTGAGCAGTTCTTC. Amino acids: CAWTASGRVVEQFF.

The rearrangement links TRBV7-3 to TRBJ2-3, with D possibly TRBD2 on 5 matching bases. The germline V gene has CDR1 SGHTA and CDR2 FQGTGA. V lost 0 bases to trimming and J lost 2 bases, with 12 bases between them. The CDR3 has 16 residues. The CDR3 sequence is CASSLTQRSYTDTQYF. The CDR3 DNA follows: TGTGCCAGCAGCTTAACTCAGCGGTCATACACAGATACGCAGTATTTT.

The CDR3 is CASRDRGTYEQYF. DNA for the CDR3: TGTGCCAGCAGAGACAGGGGGACTTACGAGCAGTACTTC. V gene TRBV28 combines with J gene TRBJ2-7; TRBD1 aligns across 9 bases. Per the germline V gene, CDR1 is MDHEN and CDR2 is SYDVKM. The V segment lost 6 bases and the J segment 4 bases; nucleotides outside the gene matches: 4. The CDR3 has 13 residues. Complete variable domain (other parts from reference TRBV28 and TRBJ2-7): DVKVTQSSRYLVKRTGEKVFLECVQDMDHENMFWYRQDPGLGLRLIYFSYDVKMKEKGDIPEGYSVSREKKERFSLILESASTNQTSMYLCASRDRGTYEQYFGPGTRLTVT.